This T cell receptor beta chain came from a study of blood T cell repertoires in COVID-19. In the study overall: The origin of the acute and convalescent COVID-19 samples was the United States, Italy and Spain.

Germline assignment: CDR1 GTSNPN and CDR2 SVGIG (reference sequence). This CDR3 comprises 13 residues. V lost 2 bases to trimming and J lost 1 base, with 8 bases between them. Enrolled through a virtual design, the participants were between 18 and 89 years of age and came from about two dozen US areas. Clinical histories supplied by participants themselves formed the basis of cohort assignment. Generated by immunoSEQ multiplex PCR, the TCRdb table keeps only in-frame clones and is missing some. Among under 200,000 clones, more than 85% were seen once, and the ten largest hold 7% to 8%. Sequences were obtained from PBMCs or T cells enriched from blood (not recorded which). The genes are TRBV30 and TRBJ1-1; D unresolved. This clonotype was obtained from a woman aged 45-59 years who had recovered from COVID-19. The CDR3 DNA is TGTGCCTGGAGTACCAGTGGGAACACTGAAGCTTTCTTT. This gives the protein CAWSTSGNTEAFF.